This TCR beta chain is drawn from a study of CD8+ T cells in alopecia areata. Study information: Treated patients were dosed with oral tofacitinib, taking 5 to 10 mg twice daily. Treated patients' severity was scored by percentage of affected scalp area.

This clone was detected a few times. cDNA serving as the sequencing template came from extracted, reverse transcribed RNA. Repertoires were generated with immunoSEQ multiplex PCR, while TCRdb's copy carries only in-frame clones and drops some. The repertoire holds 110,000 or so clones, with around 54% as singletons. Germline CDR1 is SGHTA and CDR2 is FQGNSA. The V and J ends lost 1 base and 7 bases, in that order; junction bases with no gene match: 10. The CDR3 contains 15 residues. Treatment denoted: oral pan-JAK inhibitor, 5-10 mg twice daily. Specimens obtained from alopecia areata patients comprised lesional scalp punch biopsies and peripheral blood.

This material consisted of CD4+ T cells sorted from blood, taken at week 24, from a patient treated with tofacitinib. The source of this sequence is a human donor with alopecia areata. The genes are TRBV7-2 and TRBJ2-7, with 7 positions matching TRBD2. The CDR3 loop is CASSLDGTNSGEQYF. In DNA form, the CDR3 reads TGTGCCAGCAGCTTAGATGGGACTAACTCAGGGGAGCAGTACTTC.